This record covers a single T cell receptor beta chain. Germline lookup yields CDR1 SGHTS and CDR2 YDEGEE. The J segment lost 7 bases and the V segment lost 0 bases, leaving 7 bases of the junction unmatched. The CDR3 has 14 residues. The data were taken from a study of blood T cell repertoires in COVID-19. Study-level background: COVID-19 samples from acute and convalescent phases originated in the United States, Italy and Spain. The cDNA or gDNA used as material had been derived from T cells, B-cell-depleted T cells, or PBMCs.

Authors' methods: Using reference gene primer amplification, nucleated cell counts were estimated. The assay was immunoSEQ multiplex PCR, and TCRdb's table has in-frame clones only and misses some. Clone size and V and J calls were adopted from that table, with D and trimming inferred from the DNA. The data hold over 100,000 clones, with approximately 80% observed a single time. The J gene is TRBJ2-7, the V gene TRBV5-8, with TRBD1 matching over 7 bases. This TCR was recovered from a woman in her 70s with acute or convalescent COVID-19. The sequenced sample was peripheral blood. The DNA of the CDR3 is TGTGCCAGCAGCTTGGGGCAGGGGGTCAGAGAGCAGTACTTC. Its protein is CASSLGQGVREQYF.